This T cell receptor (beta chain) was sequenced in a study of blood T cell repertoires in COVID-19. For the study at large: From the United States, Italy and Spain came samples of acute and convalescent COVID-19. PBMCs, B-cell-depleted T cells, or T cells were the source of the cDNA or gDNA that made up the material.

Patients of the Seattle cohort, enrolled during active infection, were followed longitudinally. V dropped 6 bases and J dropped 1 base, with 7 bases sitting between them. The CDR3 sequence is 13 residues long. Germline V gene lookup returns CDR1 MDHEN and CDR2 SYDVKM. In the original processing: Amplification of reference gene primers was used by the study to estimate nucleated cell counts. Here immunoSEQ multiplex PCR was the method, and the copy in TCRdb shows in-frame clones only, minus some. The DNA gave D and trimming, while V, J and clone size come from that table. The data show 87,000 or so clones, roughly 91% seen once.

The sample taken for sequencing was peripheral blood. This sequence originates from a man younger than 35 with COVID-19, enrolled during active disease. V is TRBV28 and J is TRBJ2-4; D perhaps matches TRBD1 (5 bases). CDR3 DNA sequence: TGTGCCAGCAGATCAGGGGCCAAAAACATTCAGTACTTC. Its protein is CASRSGAKNIQYF.